The 4 T cell receptor beta chains below come from one sample, sequenced in a study of cytomegalovirus exposure and HLA in healthy donors (dated 2017 in TCRdb). The library was prepared using the immunoSEQ multiplex PCR assay. The multiplex PCR relied on a mix of 60 forward primers for TCR Vbeta segments and 13 reverse primers for TCR Jbeta segments. The table was pulled from immuneACCESS by TCRdb, which kept in-frame rearrangements only. Such tables lose some clones; where checked, under half of the loss comes from unresolved V genes, and the rest has no known cause. This sample is represented by about 110,000 clones; about 70% of them were singletons. The ten largest make up roughly 9% of the sample. The sequenced sample consisted of PBMCs. The receptors derive from a man aged 25-45 years in good health and CMV-seropositive.

This chain uses TRBV10-1 with TRBJ2-1, with D unclear. CDR1 and CDR2 (germline): WNHNN, SYGVQD (reference sequence). The CDR3 is 12 residues long. V dropped 3 bases and J dropped 4 bases, with 4 bases sitting between them. The CDR3, as DNA: TGCGCCAGCAGTGATTCTTACAATGAGCAGTTCTTC. Translating gives CASSDSYNEQFF.

There are a few counts of this clone. The J gene is TRBJ1-1, the V gene TRBV9, with TRBD1 matching over 7 bases. The length of the CDR3 is 15 residues. Germline lookup yields CDR1 SGDLS and CDR2 YYNGEE. The V gene end was trimmed by 0 bases and the J gene end by 6 bases; junction bases not matched to a gene: 8. CDR3 region: CASSVAKGAMAEAFF. The CDR3, as DNA: TGTGCCAGCAGCGTAGCTAAGGGGGCGATGGCTGAAGCTTTCTTT.

The V call is TRBV6-5, the J call TRBJ1-2, with 7 bases aligning to TRBD1. The CDR3 contains 15 residues. The J segment lost 6 bases and the V segment lost 5 bases, leaving 12 bases of the junction unmatched. Germline lookup yields CDR1 MNHEY and CDR2 SVGAGI. CDR3 region: CASSQALDRVNGYTF. CDR3 nucleotide sequence: TGTGCCAGCAGTCAGGCCCTCGACAGGGTGAATGGCTACACCTTC.

The chain couples TRBV5-6 to TRBJ1-5; possible D gene TRBD1, 5 bases. This CDR3 has 14 residues. Germline-derived CDR1 and CDR2 are SGHDT and YYEEEE. Trimming pared 0 bases from V and 3 bases from J, leaving 7 bases between. CDR3 nucleotides: TGTGCCAGCAGCTTGGGACAGAACAATCAGCCCCAGCATTTT. This sequence encodes CASSLGQNNQPQHF. Looking up the rest from reference TRBV5-6 and TRBJ1-5 gives the full variable domain: DAGVTQSPTHLIKTRGQQVTLRCSPKSGHDTVSWYQQALGQGPQFIFQYYEEEERQRGNFPDRFSGHQFPNYSSELNVNALLLGDSALYLCASSLGQNNQPQHFGDGTRLSIL.